These 20 T cell receptor beta chains originate from one sample sequenced in a study of T cell changes during pregnancy in multiple sclerosis. The method was immunoSEQ multiplex PCR; TCRdb's version includes in-frame clones alone and lacks a portion of them. This sample has about 74,000 clones, with about nine tenths found just once. This specimen was peripheral blood, taken after pregnancy. Source of these receptors: a female donor in good health, enrolled as a control in a pregnancy study.

This chain uses TRBV7-9 with TRBJ1-6; D uncertain. Germline CDR1 reads SEHNR; CDR2 reads FQNEAQ (reference sequence). The CDR3 is made up of 17 amino acids. Trimming left V 5 bases short and J 0 bases short, with 14 bases between. The CDR3 reads CASSAFQRSSYNSPLHF. The CDR3, as DNA: TGTGCCAGCAGCGCATTTCAACGGAGCTCCTATAATTCACCCCTCCACTTT.

This chain connects TRBV5-1 to TRBJ2-5; no firm D call. CDR3 length: 13 residues. From germline, CDR1 is SGHRS and CDR2 YFSETQ. V shed 0 bases and J shed 3 bases, with 6 bases lying between them. The CDR3 DNA is TGCGCCAGCAGCTTGGTAGTTGAAGAGACCCAGTACTTC. Its protein product is CASSLVVEETQYF. The whole variable domain, remainder taken from reference TRBV5-1 and TRBJ2-5, is KAGVTQTPRYLIKTRGQQVTLSCSPISGHRSVSWYQQTPGQGLQFLFEYFSETQRNKGNFPGRFSGRQFSNSRSEMNVSTLELGDSALYLCASSLVVEETQYFGPGTRLLVL.

This chain uses TRBV25-1 with TRBJ1-1; TRBD1 matches 11 bases. The germline gives CDR1 MGHDK, CDR2 SYGVNS. This CDR3 is 15 amino acids long. J gave up 5 bases and V 4 bases, and 6 bases lay outside the gene matches. CDR3 sequence reads: CASSGTRDRGTEAFF. The CDR3 nucleotides are TGTGCCAGCAGTGGCACCCGGGACAGGGGGACTGAAGCTTTCTTT.

This chain uses TRBV5-6 with TRBJ2-1; TRBD2 matches 7 bases. CDR1 SGHDT and CDR2 YYEEEE come from the germline V gene. The CDR3 length is 15 residues. J gave up 0 bases and V 2 bases, and 2 bases lay outside the gene matches. The CDR3 spells CASSLGGSSYNEQFF. The CDR3 nucleotides are TGTGCCAGCAGCTTAGGCGGGAGCTCCTACAATGAGCAGTTCTTC.

The rearrangement links TRBV30 to TRBJ1-5, with 9 bases matching TRBD1. CDR3 length: 15 amino acids. The junction had 10 bases not matched to a gene; V was cut back by 4 bases and J by 6 bases. Germline lookup yields CDR1 GTSNPN and CDR2 SVGIG (reference sequence). CDR3 nucleotides: TGTGCCTGGAATTTCATGGAGACAGGGGGTCAGCCCCAGCATTTT. Its translation: CAWNFMETGGQPQHF.

The chain carries TRBV5-8 and TRBJ1-5; D is possibly TRBD1 (6 bases). Germline V gene sequence: CDR1 SGHTS, CDR2 YDEGEE. The CDR3 totals 15 residues. Deletions cut 1 base from V and 5 bases from J, with 13 bases between. Here the CDR3 reads CASSLYGGADQPQHF. As DNA, the CDR3 is TGTGCCAGCAGCTTGTATGGGGGGGCTGATCAGCCCCAGCATTTT. Combining the CDR3 with reference TRBV5-8 and TRBJ1-5 gives the whole variable domain EAGVTQSPTHLIKTRGQQATLRCSPISGHTSVYWYQQALGLGLQFLLWYDEGEERNRGNFPPRFSGRQFPNYSSELNVNALELEDSALYLCASSLYGGADQPQHFGDGTRLSIL.

The chain uses TRBV7-2 and TRBJ2-5, with no clear D. Germline V gives CDR1 SGHTA, CDR2 FQGNSA. The CDR3 has 11 amino acids. V lost 3 bases to trimming and J lost 5 bases, with 4 bases between them. The CDR3 protein is CASSFGETQYF. The CDR3 DNA is TGTGCCAGCAGCTTCGGGGAGACCCAGTACTTC.

The gene calls are TRBV7-3 and TRBJ2-3, with a tentative D call TRBD2 (5 bases). Germline loops: CDR1 SGHTA, CDR2 FQGTGA. V lost 6 bases and J lost 0, with 7 bases in between. CDR3 length: 13 residues. CDR3 loop: CASRPGSTDTQYF. In DNA form, the CDR3 reads TGTGCCAGCAGGCCGGGGAGCACAGATACGCAGTATTTT.

V usage is TRBV27 and J usage is TRBJ2-7; 10 bases line up with TRBD2. The CDR3 has 15 residues. The germline CDR1 and CDR2 sequences are MNHEY and SMNVEV (reference sequence). V was pared by 7 bases and J by 2 bases, with 8 bases of the junction left unmatched. The CDR3 nucleotides read TGTGCCAGCAACCCCGGGACTAGCGCGACCTACGAGCAGTACTTC. It specifies CASNPGTSATYEQYF.

The genes are TRBV6-1 and TRBJ1-1, with D unresolved. Per the germline V gene, CDR1 is MNHNS and CDR2 is SASEGT. CDR3 length: 13 amino acids. Trimming stripped 3 bases from V and 3 bases from J, with 8 bases between. CDR3 residues: CASSDGQYTEAFF. CDR3 nucleotides: TGTGCCAGCAGTGATGGCCAGTACACTGAAGCTTTCTTT.

This chain joins TRBV11-2 and TRBJ2-1; 9 bases are a match to TRBD2. V gave up 4 bases and J gave up 9 bases; unmatched junction bases: 10. There are 15 residues in the CDR3. Germline-derived CDR1 and CDR2 are SGHAT and FQNNGV. The CDR3 sequence is CASSSLAGRRGEQFF. The DNA for the CDR3 is TGTGCCAGCAGCTCCCTAGCGGGAAGAAGAGGTGAGCAGTTCTTC.

This chain connects TRBV5-1 to TRBJ2-5; 10 bases are a match to TRBD1. Germline V CDR1 and CDR2: SGHRS, YFSETQ. This CDR3 spans 15 amino acids. The V gene end was trimmed by 1 base and the J gene end by 4 bases; junction bases not matched to a gene: 4. The CDR3 reads CASSLRTGGGETQYF. In DNA form, the CDR3 reads TGCGCCAGCAGCTTGAGGACAGGGGGTGGAGAGACCCAGTACTTC.

The chain recombines TRBV6-6 with TRBJ1-2; 9 bases match TRBD1. This CDR3 is 15 amino acids long. J was trimmed by 4 bases and V by 5 bases; bases with no gene match: 8. The germline V gene has CDR1 MNHNY and CDR2 SVGAGI (reference sequence). As DNA, the CDR3 is TGTGCCAGCAGTCCCTCAGGACAGGGGAGCTATGGCTACACCTTC. Translation: CASSPSGQGSYGYTF.

The rearrangement links TRBV5-1 to TRBJ2-3; 9 nucleotides agree with TRBD2. The CDR3 consists of 17 residues. Trimming at V came to 4 bases and at J to 2 bases, leaving 11 bases not matched to a gene. Germline V gene data show CDR1 as SGHRS and CDR2 as YFSETQ. The CDR3 sequence: CASSPGGAGGLTDTQYF. CDR3 nucleotide sequence: TGCGCCAGCAGCCCCGGCGGGGCGGGGGGGCTCACAGATACGCAGTATTTT.

This clone was seen a handful of times. V gene TRBV28 combines with J gene TRBJ2-3; TRBD2 matches 7 bases. CDR3 length: 17 residues. The J segment lost 4 bases and the V segment lost 5 bases, leaving 15 bases of the junction unmatched. In germline, CDR1 is MDHEN, CDR2 SYDVKM. Written as DNA, the CDR3 is TGTGCCAGCAGTAACCTAGGGTGGGAGGGGACCCCAGATACGCAGTATTTT. This translates into CASSNLGWEGTPDTQYF.

V gene TRBV7-2 combines with J gene TRBJ2-7; TRBD2 matches at 12 bases. The CDR3 has 16 residues. V lost 4 bases to trimming and J lost 0 bases; unmatched junction nucleotides: 4. Germline CDR1 SGHTA, CDR2 FQGNSA. The CDR3 nucleotides are TGTGCCAGCAGCTGGACTAGCGGGGAGAGCTCCTACGAGCAGTACTTC. It specifies CASSWTSGESSYEQYF.

The chain combines TRBV5-1 with TRBJ2-3; 10 bases map to TRBD2. The germline V gene has CDR1 SGHRS and CDR2 YFSETQ. This CDR3 spans 16 amino acids. V lost 0 bases and J lost 4; bases outside the gene matches: 5. The CDR3 DNA follows: TGCGCCAGCAGCTTGGAGTCAGCGGGGGGGGCAGATACGCAGTATTTT. Protein: CASSLESAGGADTQYF.

The chain employs TRBV7-9 and TRBJ1-2; maybe TRBD1 (6 bases). The germline V gene encodes CDR1 SEHNR and CDR2 FQNEAQ (reference sequence). The CDR3 is 11 residues long. The ends were cut back, 5 bases at V and 8 bases at J, with 9 bases in the middle. CDR3 DNA sequence: TGTGCCAGCAGCCTGGACAGCGGCTACACCTTC. It specifies CASSLDSGYTF.

The rearrangement joins TRBV13 to TRBJ1-1; 10 bases fit TRBD1. This CDR3 has 18 residues. Germline CDR1 and CDR2: PRHDT and FYEKMQ (reference sequence). Trimming took 5 bases from V and 1 from J; bases not matched to a gene: 13. CDR3 residues: CASSPPDRGGGGNTEAFF. The CDR3 DNA follows: TGTGCCAGCAGCCCCCCGGACAGGGGGGGTGGGGGGAACACTGAAGCTTTCTTT.

This sequence joins TRBV11-2 and TRBJ2-5, with D maybe TRBD2 (5 bases). Trimming left V 6 bases short and J 5 bases short, with 16 bases between. Germline V lookup: CDR1 SGHAT, CDR2 FQNNGV. The CDR3 runs to 14 residues. The CDR3 spells CASRPIRGRETQYF. DNA of the CDR3: TGTGCCAGCAGACCGATACGGGGTCGCGAGACCCAGTACTTC. Drawing the rest from reference TRBV11-2 and TRBJ2-5, the complete variable domain is EAGVAQSPRYKIIEKRQSVAFWCNPISGHATLYWYQQILGQGPKLLIQFQNNGVVDDSQLPKDRFSAERLKGVDSTLKIQPAKLEDSAVYLCASRPIRGRETQYFGPGTRLLVL.